This TCR beta chain was sequenced in a study of T cells in Graves' hyperthyroidism and ophthalmopathy. Study-level points and caveats: From stable hyperthyroidism, ophthalmopathy was set apart by a 13 V-J model.

Authors of the study amplified TCR beta CDR3 regions from RNA transcripts. The study used the HTBI primer set for a first-round RT-PCR of the TCR CDR3. MiXCR was run by TCRdb on the multiplex PCR reads, yielding one entry per CDR3 protein. The table shows about 400,000 distinct CDR3 sequences, with about 15% occurring only once. Comment on this clonotype: Its antigen remains unidentified.

Patients counted as stable if ophthalmopathy did not develop within 18 months. Aged 18 to 65, the patients had hyperthyroidism that was newly diagnosed and had lasted under 2 months. Based on clinical symptoms, serum thyroxine and TRAb, thyroid ultrasound and orbital computed tomography, diagnoses were reached. This CDR3 contains 14 residues. Germline lookup yields CDR1 SEHNR and CDR2 FQNEAQ (reference sequence). J lost 3 bases, V lost 4 bases, and 1 base had no gene match. The TCR comes from a woman under 40 with Graves' hyperthyroidism. The gene calls are TRBV7-9 and TRBJ1-2; 11 bases are shared with TRBD1. The source material was blood. CDR3 region: CASSWTGGDYGYTF. The CDR3 DNA reads TGTGCCAGCAGCTGGACAGGGGGCGACTATGGCTACACCTTC.